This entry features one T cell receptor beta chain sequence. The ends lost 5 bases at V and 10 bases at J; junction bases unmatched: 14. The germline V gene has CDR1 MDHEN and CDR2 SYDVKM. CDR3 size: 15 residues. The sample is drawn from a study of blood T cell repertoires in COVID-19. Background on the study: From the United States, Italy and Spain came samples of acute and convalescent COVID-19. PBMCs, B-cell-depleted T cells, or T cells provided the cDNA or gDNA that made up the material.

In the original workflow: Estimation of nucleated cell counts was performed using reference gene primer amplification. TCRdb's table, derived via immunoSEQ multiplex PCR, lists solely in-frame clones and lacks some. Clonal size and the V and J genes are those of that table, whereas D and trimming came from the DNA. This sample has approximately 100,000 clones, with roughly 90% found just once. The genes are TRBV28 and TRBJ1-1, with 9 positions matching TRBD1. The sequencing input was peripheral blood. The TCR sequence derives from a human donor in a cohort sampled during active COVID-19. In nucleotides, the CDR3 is TGTGCCAGCAGTGCCCCCGGGACAGGGTTGGTTGGAGCTTTCTTT. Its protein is CASSAPGTGLVGAFF.